This T cell receptor (beta chain) emerged from a study of CD4 and CD8 cells across lung adenocarcinoma regions (dated by TCRdb to between 2017 and 2018). Background on the whole study: Intratumor heterogeneity of the T cell receptor repertoire was examined by comparing tumor centers with tumor margins.

Donors were patients with localized lung adenocarcinoma, a subtype of non-small cell lung cancer. These samples came from the margins of localized lung adenocarcinomas. For TCR repertoire analysis, CD4+ T cells taken from tumor tissue were profiled apart from CD8+ T cells. The method was PCR. These reads were obtained on a HiSeq X Ten. Through fastp at Q25 and MiXCR, TCRdb rebuilt clones from the public reads, retaining in-frame beta chains. Here each entry gathers all rows of one CDR3 protein and keeps the most common genes and DNA. Within this sample are 3,700 or so distinct CDR3 sequences, with roughly three fifths of them counted one time only. The ten largest clonotypes hold around 20% of the sample. This clonotype was detected a few times. Its antigen specificity is not known. No much larger clone exists at a distance of one base, and base qualities are not known. Material: CD4+ T cells from the margin of a lung tumor. The cell subset or site label of this sample denotes: tumor margin region. This TCR came from a female donor with lung adenocarcinoma. The CD4 and CD8 labels of this study may be unreliable.

The nucleotide sequence reads TGCAGTGCTAGAGAAATAACCGGGACTCACAATGAGCAGTTCTTC. It codes for CSAREITGTHNEQFF. The chain couples TRBV20-1 to TRBJ2-1; the D gene is perhaps TRBD2, on 6 matching bases. Trimming costs V 0 bases and J 5 bases, and their ends lie 14 bases apart. Spanning cysteine to phenylalanine, the CDR3 consists of 15 amino acids. Only the CDR3 DNA is retained, 45 bases long and in frame from the first base. CDR1 and CDR2 are read off the germline V gene (reference sequence) as DFQATT and SNEGSKA.